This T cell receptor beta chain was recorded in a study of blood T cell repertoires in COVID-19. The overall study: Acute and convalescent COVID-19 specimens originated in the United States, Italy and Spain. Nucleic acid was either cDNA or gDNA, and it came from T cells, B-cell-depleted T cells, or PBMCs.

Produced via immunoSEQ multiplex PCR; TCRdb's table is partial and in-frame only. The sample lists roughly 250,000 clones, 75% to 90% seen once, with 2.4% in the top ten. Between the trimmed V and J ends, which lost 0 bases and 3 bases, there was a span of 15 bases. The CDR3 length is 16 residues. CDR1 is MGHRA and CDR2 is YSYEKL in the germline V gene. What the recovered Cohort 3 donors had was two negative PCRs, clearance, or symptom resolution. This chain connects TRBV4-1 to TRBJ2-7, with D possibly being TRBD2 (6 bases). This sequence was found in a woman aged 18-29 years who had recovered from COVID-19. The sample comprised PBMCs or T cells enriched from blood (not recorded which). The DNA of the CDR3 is TGCGCCAGCAGCCAAGATCGGGCTAGCGACAACTACGAGCAGTACTTC. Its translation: CASSQDRASDNYEQYF.